The 9 T cell receptor beta chains in this list originate from one sample, sequenced in a study of blood T cell repertoires in COVID-19. Data came from immunoSEQ multiplex PCR; TCRdb stores just in-frame clones and leaves some out. The data hold roughly 230,000 clones, with over 75% observed a single time. Specimen: PBMCs or T cells enriched from blood (not recorded which). These receptors came from a man aged 25-45 years in a cohort exposed to, infected with or recovered from COVID-19 (not recorded which).

The chain uses TRBV27 and TRBJ2-7; D perhaps matches TRBD1 (6 bases). Trimming removed 6 bases at V and 2 bases at J, with 8 bases between. This CDR3 is built from 12 residues. Germline V lookup: CDR1 MNHEY, CDR2 SMNVEV (reference sequence). CDR3 residues: CASRDRAYEQYF. In nucleotides, the CDR3 is TGTGCCAGCAGGGACAGAGCCTACGAGCAGTACTTC.

This clone was seen only once. The genes are TRBV5-6 and TRBJ2-5; 8 bases agree with TRBD1. The CDR3 totals 14 residues. CDR1 and CDR2 from the germline V gene are SGHDT and YYEEEE. Trimming removed 0 bases from V and 2 bases from J; junction bases left unmatched: 0. The CDR3 bases are TGTGCCAGCAGCTTGGACAGGGGGCAAGAGACCCAGTACTTC. Translation gives CASSLDRGQETQYF.

The V gene is TRBV4-1, the J gene TRBJ2-1; D gene uncertain. Germline loops: CDR1 MGHRA, CDR2 YSYEKL. This CDR3 has 15 residues. The V gene lost 1 base and the J gene lost 5 bases, with 12 bases spanning the gap. The CDR3 DNA follows: TGCGCCAGCAGCCAAGGCGAGGCGGTCCACAATGAGCAGTTCTTC. Its translation is CASSQGEAVHNEQFF.

The genes are TRBV28 and TRBJ2-5, with TRBD2 matching over 12 bases. V shed 1 base, J shed 0 bases, and the junction held 6 bases outside the gene matches. The CDR3 has 18 residues. CDR1 and CDR2 (germline): MDHEN, SYDVKM. The CDR3 nucleotides are TGTGCCAGCAGTTTATCGCTAGCGGGAGGGGGGTACCAAGAGACCCAGTACTTC. Amino acid sequence: CASSLSLAGGGYQETQYF.

The genes are TRBV12-3 or TRBV12-4 and TRBJ1-1; D unresolved. V was pared by 7 bases and J by 4 bases, with 13 bases between. This CDR3 contains 13 residues. CDR3 DNA sequence: TGTGCCAGCACCCTGCACCGAGGCACTGAAGCTTTCTTT. This translates into CASTLHRGTEAFF.

V gene TRBV11-3 combines with J gene TRBJ2-3; 8 bases match TRBD1. The germline gives CDR1 SGHNT, CDR2 YENEEA. The CDR3 extends over 14 amino acids. V lost 5 bases to trimming and J lost 2 bases; unmatched junction nucleotides: 3. The DNA for the CDR3 is TGTGCCAGCAGCAAGGGACAGGCCACAGATACGCAGTATTTT. Protein: CASSKGQATDTQYF.

The chain has TRBV19 and TRBJ2-1; D perhaps matches TRBD1 (5 bases). Trimming shortened V by 11 bases and J by 6 bases, and 17 bases separated the two germline ends. The length of the CDR3 is 13 residues. CDR1 and CDR2 (germline): LNHDA, SQIVND (reference sequence). CDR3 region: CASMGHIFNEQFF. The CDR3 DNA reads as TGTGCCTCGATGGGGCATATCTTCAATGAGCAGTTCTTC.

This chain links TRBV11-2 with TRBJ1-6; 9 nucleotides align to TRBD1. The CDR3 is 14 residues long. Per germline, CDR1 SGHAT and CDR2 FQNNGV. The ends lost 8 bases at V and 7 bases at J; junction bases unmatched: 6. CDR3 sequence reads: CASGATGGNSPLHF. The CDR3 DNA sequence: TGTGCCAGCGGAGCCACAGGGGGCAATTCACCCCTCCACTTT.

The J gene is TRBJ2-2, the V gene TRBV27, with D maybe TRBD1 (5 bases). V lost 4 bases to trimming and J lost 2 bases, with 14 bases between them. CDR1 is MNHEY, CDR2 SMNVEV, per germline (reference sequence). CDR3 size: 16 residues. The CDR3 is CASSWGPGPNTGELFF. The CDR3 DNA is TGTGCCAGCAGTTGGGGCCCAGGGCCTAACACCGGGGAGCTGTTTTTT.